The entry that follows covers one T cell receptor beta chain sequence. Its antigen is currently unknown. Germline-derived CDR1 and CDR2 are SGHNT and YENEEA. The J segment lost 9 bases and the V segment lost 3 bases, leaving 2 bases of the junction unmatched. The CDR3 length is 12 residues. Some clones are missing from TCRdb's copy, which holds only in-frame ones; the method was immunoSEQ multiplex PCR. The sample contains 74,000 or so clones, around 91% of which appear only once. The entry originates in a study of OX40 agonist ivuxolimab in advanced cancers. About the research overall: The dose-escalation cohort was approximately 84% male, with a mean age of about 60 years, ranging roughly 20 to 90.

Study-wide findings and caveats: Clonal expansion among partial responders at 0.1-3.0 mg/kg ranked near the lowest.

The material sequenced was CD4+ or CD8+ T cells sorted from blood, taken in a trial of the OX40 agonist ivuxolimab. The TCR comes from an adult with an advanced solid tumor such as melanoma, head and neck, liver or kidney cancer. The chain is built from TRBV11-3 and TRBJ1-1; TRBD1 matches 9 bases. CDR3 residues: CASSLDRGKAFF. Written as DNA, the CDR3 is TGTGCCAGCAGCTTGGACAGGGGTAAAGCTTTCTTT.